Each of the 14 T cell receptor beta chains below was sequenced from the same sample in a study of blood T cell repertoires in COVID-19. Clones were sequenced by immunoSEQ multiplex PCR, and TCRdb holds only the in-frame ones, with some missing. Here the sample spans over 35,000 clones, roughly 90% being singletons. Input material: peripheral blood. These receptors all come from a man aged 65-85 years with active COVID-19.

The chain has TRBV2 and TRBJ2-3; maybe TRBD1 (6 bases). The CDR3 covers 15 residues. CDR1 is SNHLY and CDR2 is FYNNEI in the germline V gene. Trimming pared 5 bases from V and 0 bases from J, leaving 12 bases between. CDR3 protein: CASSRTGSSTDTQYF. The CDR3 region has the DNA TGTGCCAGCAGTCGAACAGGGTCTAGCACAGATACGCAGTATTTT.

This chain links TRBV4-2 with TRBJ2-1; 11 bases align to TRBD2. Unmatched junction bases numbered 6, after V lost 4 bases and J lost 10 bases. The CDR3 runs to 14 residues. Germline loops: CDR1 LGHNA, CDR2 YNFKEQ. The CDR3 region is CASSLAGGPSEQFF. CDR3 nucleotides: TGTGCCAGCAGCCTAGCGGGAGGGCCCAGCGAGCAGTTCTTC.

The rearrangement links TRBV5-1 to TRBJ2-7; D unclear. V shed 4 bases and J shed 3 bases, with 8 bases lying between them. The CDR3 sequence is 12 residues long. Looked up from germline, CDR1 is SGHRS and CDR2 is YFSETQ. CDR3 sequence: CASSPRGYEQYF. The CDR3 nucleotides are TGCGCCAGCAGCCCCCGAGGCTACGAGCAGTACTTC.

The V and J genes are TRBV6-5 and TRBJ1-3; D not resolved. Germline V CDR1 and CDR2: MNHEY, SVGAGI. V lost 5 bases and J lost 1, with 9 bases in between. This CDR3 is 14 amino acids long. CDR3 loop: CASSHLESGNTIYF. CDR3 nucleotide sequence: TGTGCCAGCAGTCATCTAGAATCTGGAAACACCATATATTTT.

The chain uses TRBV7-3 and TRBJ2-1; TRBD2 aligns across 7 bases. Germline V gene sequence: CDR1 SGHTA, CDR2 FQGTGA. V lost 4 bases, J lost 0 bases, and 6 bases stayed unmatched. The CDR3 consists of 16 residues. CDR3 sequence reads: CASSYLADSSYNEQFF. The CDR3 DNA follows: TGTGCCAGCAGCTACCTAGCGGATAGCTCCTACAATGAGCAGTTCTTC.

CDR3 DNA: TGTGCCAGCAGCTTCCTTGGGTCGGCGGAGCAACCCTCCTACAATGAGCAGTTCTTC. This translates into CASSFLGSAEQPSYNEQFF. The chain couples TRBV4-2 to TRBJ2-1; no firm D call. Germline V gene sequence: CDR1 LGHNA, CDR2 YNFKEQ. The CDR3 has 19 residues. Between the trimmed V and J ends, which lost 5 bases and 0 bases, there was a span of 23 bases.

The CDR3 spells CASSQERGGDPSTDTQYF. The CDR3 coding sequence is TGCGCCAGCAGCCAAGAAAGAGGGGGGGACCCAAGCACAGATACGCAGTATTTT. V is TRBV4-3 and J is TRBJ2-3; D is perhaps TRBD2 (7 bases). The V gene lost 0 bases and the J gene lost 0 bases, with 16 bases spanning the gap. The CDR3 totals 18 residues. In germline, CDR1 is LGHNA, CDR2 YSLEER.

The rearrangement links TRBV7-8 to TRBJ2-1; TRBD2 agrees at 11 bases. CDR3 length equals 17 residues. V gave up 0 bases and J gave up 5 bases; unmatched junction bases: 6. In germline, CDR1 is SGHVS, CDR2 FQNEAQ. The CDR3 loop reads CASSLARTSGPNNEQFF. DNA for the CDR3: TGTGCCAGCAGCTTAGCCAGGACTAGCGGGCCCAACAATGAGCAGTTCTTC.

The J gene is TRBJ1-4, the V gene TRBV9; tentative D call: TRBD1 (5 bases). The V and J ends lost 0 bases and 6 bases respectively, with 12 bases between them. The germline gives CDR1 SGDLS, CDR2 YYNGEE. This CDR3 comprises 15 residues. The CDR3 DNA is TGTGCCAGCAGCGTAGATGGACACTGGGATGAAAAACTGTTTTTT. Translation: CASSVDGHWDEKLFF. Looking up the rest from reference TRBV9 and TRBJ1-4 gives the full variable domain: DSGVTQTPKHLITATGQRVTLRCSPRSGDLSVYWYQQSLDQGLQFLIQYYNGEERAKGNILERFSAQQFPDLHSELNLSSLELGDSALYFCASSVDGHWDEKLFFGSGTQLSVL.

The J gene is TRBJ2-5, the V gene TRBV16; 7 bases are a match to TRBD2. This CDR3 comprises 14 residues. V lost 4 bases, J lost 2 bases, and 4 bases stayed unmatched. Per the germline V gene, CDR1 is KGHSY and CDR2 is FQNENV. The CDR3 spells CASSRGGTQETQYF. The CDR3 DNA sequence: TGTGCCAGCAGCCGGGGGGGGACTCAAGAGACCCAGTACTTC. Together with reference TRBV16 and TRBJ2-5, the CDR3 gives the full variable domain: GEEVAQTPKHLVRGEGQKAKLYCAPIKGHSYVFWYQQVLKNEFKFLISFQNENVFDETGMPKERFSAKCLPNSPCSLEIQATKLEDSAVYFCASSRGGTQETQYFGPGTRLLVL.

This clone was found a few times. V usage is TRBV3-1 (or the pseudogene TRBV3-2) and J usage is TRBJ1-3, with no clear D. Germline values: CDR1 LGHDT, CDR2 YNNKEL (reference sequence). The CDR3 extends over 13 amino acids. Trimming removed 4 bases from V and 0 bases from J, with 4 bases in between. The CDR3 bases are TGTGCCAGCAGCCCAAACTCTGGAAACACCATATATTTT. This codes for CASSPNSGNTIYF.

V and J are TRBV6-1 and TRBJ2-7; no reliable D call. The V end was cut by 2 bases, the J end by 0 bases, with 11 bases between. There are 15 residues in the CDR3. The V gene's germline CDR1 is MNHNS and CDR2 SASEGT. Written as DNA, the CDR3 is TGTGCCAGCAGTGAATGGCCACAATCCTCCTACGAGCAGTACTTC. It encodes CASSEWPQSSYEQYF.

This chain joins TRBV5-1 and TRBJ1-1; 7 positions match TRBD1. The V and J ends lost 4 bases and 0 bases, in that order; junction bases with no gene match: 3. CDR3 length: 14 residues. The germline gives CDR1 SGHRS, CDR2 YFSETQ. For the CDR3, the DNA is TGCGCCAGCAGCACGACAGGGTTGAACACTGAAGCTTTCTTT. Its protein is CASSTTGLNTEAFF.

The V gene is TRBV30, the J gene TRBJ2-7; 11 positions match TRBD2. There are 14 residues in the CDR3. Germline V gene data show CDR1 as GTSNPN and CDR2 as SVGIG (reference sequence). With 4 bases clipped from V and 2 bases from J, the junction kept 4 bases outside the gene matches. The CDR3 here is CAWTSGRPAYEQYF. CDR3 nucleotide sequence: TGTGCCTGGACTAGCGGGAGGCCCGCCTACGAGCAGTACTTC.